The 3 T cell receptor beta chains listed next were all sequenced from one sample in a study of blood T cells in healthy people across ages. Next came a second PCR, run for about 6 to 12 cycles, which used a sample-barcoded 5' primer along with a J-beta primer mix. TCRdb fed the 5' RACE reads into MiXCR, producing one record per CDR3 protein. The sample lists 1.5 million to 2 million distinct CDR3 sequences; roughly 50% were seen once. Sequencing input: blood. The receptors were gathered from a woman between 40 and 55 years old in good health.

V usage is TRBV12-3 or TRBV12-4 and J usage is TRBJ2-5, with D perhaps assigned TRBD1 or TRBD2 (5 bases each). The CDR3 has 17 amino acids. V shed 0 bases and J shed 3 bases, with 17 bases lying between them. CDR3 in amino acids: CASSLALGVAGEETQYF. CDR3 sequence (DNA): TGTGCCAGCAGTTTAGCGTTGGGGGTGGCCGGGGAAGAGACCCAGTACTTC.

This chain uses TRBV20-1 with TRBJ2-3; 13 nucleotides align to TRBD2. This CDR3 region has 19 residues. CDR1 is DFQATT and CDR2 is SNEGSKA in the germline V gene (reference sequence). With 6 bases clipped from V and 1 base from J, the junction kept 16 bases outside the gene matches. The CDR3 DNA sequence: TGCAGTGCCGGCAGACTAGCGGGGGGCCGCCGAATTGGCACAGATACGCAGTATTTT. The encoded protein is CSAGRLAGGRRIGTDTQYF.

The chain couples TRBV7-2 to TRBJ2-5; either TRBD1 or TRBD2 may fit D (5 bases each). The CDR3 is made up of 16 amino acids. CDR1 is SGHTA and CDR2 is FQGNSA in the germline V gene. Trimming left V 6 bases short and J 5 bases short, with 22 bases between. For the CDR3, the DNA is TGTGCCAGCAGATCCGAGGGCCGAACAAAGGGGGAGACCCAGTACTTC. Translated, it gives CASRSEGRTKGETQYF. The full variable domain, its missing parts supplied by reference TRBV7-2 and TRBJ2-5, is GAGVSQSPSNKVTEKGKDVELRCDPISGHTALYWYRQSLGQGLEFLIYFQGNSAPDKSGLPSDRFSAERTGGSVSTLTIQRTQQEDSAVYLCASRSEGRTKGETQYFGPGTRLLVL.